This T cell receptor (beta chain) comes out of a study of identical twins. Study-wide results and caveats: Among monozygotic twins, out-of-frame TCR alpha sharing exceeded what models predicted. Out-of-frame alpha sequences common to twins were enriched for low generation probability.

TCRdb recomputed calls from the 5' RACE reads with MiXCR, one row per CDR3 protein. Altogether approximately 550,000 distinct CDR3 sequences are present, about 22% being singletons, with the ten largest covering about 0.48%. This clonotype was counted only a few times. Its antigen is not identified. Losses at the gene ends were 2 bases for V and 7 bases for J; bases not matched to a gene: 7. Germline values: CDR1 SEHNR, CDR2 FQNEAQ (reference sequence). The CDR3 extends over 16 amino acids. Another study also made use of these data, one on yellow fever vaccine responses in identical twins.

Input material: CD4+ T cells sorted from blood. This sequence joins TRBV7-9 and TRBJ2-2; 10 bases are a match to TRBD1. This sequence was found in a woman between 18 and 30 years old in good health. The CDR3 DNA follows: TGTGCCAGCAGCTTAATGCGACAGGGGGCATTCGGGGAGCTGTTTTTT. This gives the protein CASSLMRQGAFGELFF.